This T cell receptor beta chain stems from a study of OX40 agonist ivuxolimab in advanced cancers. Overall study: Patients received the agonistic anti-OX40 (CD134) antibody ivuxolimab.

Clones were read by immunoSEQ multiplex PCR, and TCRdb kept only the in-frame ones, dropping some. This table has about 100,000 clones, around 90% appearing once. The source was CD4+ or CD8+ T cells sorted from blood, collected in a trial of the OX40 agonist ivuxolimab. The clonotype originates from an adult with an advanced solid tumor such as melanoma, head and neck, liver or kidney cancer.

This CDR3 reads CASNEGAGSNQPQHF. CDR3 nucleotide sequence: TGTGCCAGTAACGAGGGGGCCGGGAGCAATCAGCCCCAGCATTTT. This rearrangement joins TRBV19 to TRBJ1-5, with 7 bases matching TRBD1. This CDR3 comprises 15 residues. Germline lookup yields CDR1 LNHDA and CDR2 SQIVND (reference sequence). V shed 7 bases, J shed 1 base, and the junction held 7 bases outside the gene matches. The variable domain in full, with the rest retrieved from reference TRBV19 and TRBJ1-5, is DGGITQSPKYLFRKEGQNVTLSCEQNLNHDAMYWYRQDPGQGLRLIYYSQIVNDFQKGDIAEGYSVSREKKESFPLTVTSAQKNPTAFYLCASNEGAGSNQPQHFGDGTRLSIL.